These 7 T cell receptor beta chains came from one sample sequenced in a study of T cell changes during pregnancy in multiple sclerosis. Clones were sequenced by immunoSEQ multiplex PCR, and TCRdb holds only the in-frame ones, with some missing. The sample contains tens of thousands of clones, 90% to 95% of which appear only once. This specimen was CD4+ T cells from peripheral blood mononuclear cells, taken after pregnancy. These receptors were collected from a female donor with multiple sclerosis, enrolled in a pregnancy study.

V and J are TRBV6-1 and TRBJ2-5; a possible D gene is TRBD2 (6 bases). The CDR3 sequence is 15 residues long. V was cut by 4 bases and J by 5 bases, with 17 bases left in between. CDR1 and CDR2 (germline): MNHNS, SASEGT. CDR3 region: CASSGLTGVGETQYF. CDR3 nucleotide sequence: TGTGCCAGCAGTGGCTTGACGGGAGTAGGGGAGACCCAGTACTTC.

The chain uses TRBV29-1 and TRBJ1-2, with D possibly matching TRBD1 (6 bases). With 2 bases removed from V and 5 bases from J, the gap between germline ends came to 12 bases. Per germline, CDR1 SQVTM and CDR2 ANQGSEA. This CDR3 has 13 amino acids. CDR3 sequence reads: CSVEMGGAYGYTF. CDR3 in DNA: TGCAGCGTTGAAATGGGGGGGGCGTATGGCTACACCTTC.

V and J are TRBV2 and TRBJ2-7; D call uncertain. Germline-derived CDR1 and CDR2 are SNHLY and FYNNEI. Trimming removed 5 bases at V and 7 bases at J, with 9 bases between. This CDR3 is 11 amino acids long. CDR3 coding DNA: TGTGCCAGCAGTACGACCGGGGAGCAGTACTTC. This sequence encodes CASSTTGEQYF.

Here the CDR3 reads CASSWGPDGQANYGYTF. The CDR3 DNA sequence: TGTGCCAGCAGCTGGGGGCCCGATGGACAGGCGAACTATGGCTACACCTTC. The chain combines TRBV7-8 with TRBJ1-2; 7 bases align to TRBD1. V shed 4 bases and J 2 bases; nucleotides not matched to a gene: 13. There are 17 residues in the CDR3. Germline V lookup: CDR1 SGHVS, CDR2 FQNEAQ.

The chain combines TRBV5-4 with TRBJ2-2; 9 bases line up with TRBD2. CDR3 size: 18 residues. Germline-derived CDR1 and CDR2 are SGHNT and YYREEE (reference sequence). Germline trimming cut 5 bases from V and 7 bases from J; bases unmatched to any gene: 18. The CDR3 is CASSTLTREGLRIGELFF. The CDR3 region has the DNA TGTGCCAGCAGTACCTTGACGCGGGAGGGCCTAAGAATCGGGGAGCTGTTTTTT.

This chain connects TRBV5-4 to TRBJ2-1, with 8 bases aligning to TRBD2. The length of the CDR3 is 17 residues. Germline CDR1 and CDR2: SGHNT and YYREEE (reference sequence). Trimming cost V 0 bases and J 9 bases; bases outside gene matches: 14. The chain's CDR3 is CASSLEPGRALNGEQFF. The CDR3 bases are TGTGCCAGCAGCTTGGAGCCCGGGAGGGCCCTCAACGGTGAGCAGTTCTTC.

V is TRBV5-4 and J is TRBJ2-7; 7 bases match TRBD1. The CDR3 covers 13 residues. Trimming took 7 bases from V and 0 from J; bases not matched to a gene: 4. Germline CDR1 is SGHNT and CDR2 is YYREEE (reference sequence). The CDR3 spells CASGDRSSYEQYF. Here the CDR3 DNA reads TGTGCCAGCGGGGACAGAAGCTCCTACGAGCAGTACTTC.